This is a list of T cell receptor beta chains from one sample in a study of vaccination and CD4 T cells after COVID-19. Antigens for these TCRs are unknown. TCRdb processed the PCR reads anew with MiXCR; each CDR3 protein has one entry. The sample yields about 26,000 distinct CDR3 sequences, 64% seen once. The specimen sequenced was CD4+ T cells from blood, cultured in vitro. The receptor set was obtained from a human donor who had recovered from COVID-19. Both conserved end residues are part of each CDR3. D genes are given only for firm matches.

CDR3aa	CDR3nt	v_gene	j_gene	d_gene	len
CSVALQGADSPLHF	TGCAGCGTTGCCCTACAGGGGGCTGATTCACCCCTCCACTTT	TRBV29-1	TRBJ1-6	TRBD1	14
CASSSGLGNQPQHF	TGTGCCAGCAGCTCAGGGTTGGGCAATCAGCCCCAGCATTTT	TRBV7-2	TRBJ1-5	NA	14
CASSFQGDGNQPQHF	TGTGCCAGCAGTTTCCAGGGAGATGGCAATCAGCCCCAGCATTTT	TRBV27	TRBJ1-5	NA	15
CASSLIVLAGGPLTGELFF	TGCGCCAGCAGTCTGATCGTACTAGCGGGAGGACCCTTGACCGGGGAGCTGTTTTTT	TRBV10-1	TRBJ2-2	TRBD2	19
CARSLSQPQHF	TGCGCCAGATCCTTGAGTCAGCCCCAGCATTTT	TRBV10-1	TRBJ1-5	NA	11
CASSRGQPGYGYTF	TGTGCCAGCAGCCGCGGACAGCCCGGCTATGGCTACACCTTC	TRBV6-1	TRBJ1-2	NA	14
CATSETSGRHEQYF	TGTGCCACCAGTGAAACCTCGGGACGGCACGAGCAGTACTTC	TRBV24-1	TRBJ2-7	NA	14
CASSKTGGGQNTEAFF	TGTGCCAGCAGCAAGACAGGGGGAGGTCAGAACACTGAAGCTTTCTTT	TRBV7-6	TRBJ1-1	TRBD1	16
CASRRQGWGPQHF	TGTGCCAGCAGGAGACAGGGCTGGGGGCCCCAGCATTTT	TRBV28	TRBJ1-5	TRBD1	13
CASTDPQGSSYGYTF	TGTGCCAGCACCGACCCCCAGGGTTCTTCCTATGGCTACACCTTC	TRBV6-1	TRBJ1-2	NA	15
CSASPHSNTEAFF	TGCAGTGCTAGCCCCCACTCAAACACTGAAGCTTTCTTT	TRBV20-1	TRBJ1-1	NA	13
CASSLGGSSTDTQYF	TGTGCCAGCAGCTTAGGGGGTAGCAGCACAGATACGCAGTATTTT	TRBV11-3	TRBJ2-3	NA	15
CASRQRTESYEQYF	TGTGCCAGCAGGCAGAGGACCGAGAGCTACGAGCAGTACTTC	TRBV11-2	TRBJ2-7	NA	14